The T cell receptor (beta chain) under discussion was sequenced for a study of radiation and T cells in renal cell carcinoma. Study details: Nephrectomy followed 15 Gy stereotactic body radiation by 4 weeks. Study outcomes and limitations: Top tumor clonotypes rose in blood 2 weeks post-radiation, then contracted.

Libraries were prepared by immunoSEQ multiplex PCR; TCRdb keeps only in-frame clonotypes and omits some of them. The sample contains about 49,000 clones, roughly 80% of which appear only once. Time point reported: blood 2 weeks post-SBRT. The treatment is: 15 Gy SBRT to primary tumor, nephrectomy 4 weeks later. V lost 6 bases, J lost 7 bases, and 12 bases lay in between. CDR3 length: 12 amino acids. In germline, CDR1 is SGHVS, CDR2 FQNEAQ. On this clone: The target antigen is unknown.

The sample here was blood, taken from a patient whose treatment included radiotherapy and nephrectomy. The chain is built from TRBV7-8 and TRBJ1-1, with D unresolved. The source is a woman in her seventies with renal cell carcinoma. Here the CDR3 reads CASRGRSLEAFF. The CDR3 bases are TGTGCCAGCAGGGGTAGGTCACTTGAAGCTTTCTTT.